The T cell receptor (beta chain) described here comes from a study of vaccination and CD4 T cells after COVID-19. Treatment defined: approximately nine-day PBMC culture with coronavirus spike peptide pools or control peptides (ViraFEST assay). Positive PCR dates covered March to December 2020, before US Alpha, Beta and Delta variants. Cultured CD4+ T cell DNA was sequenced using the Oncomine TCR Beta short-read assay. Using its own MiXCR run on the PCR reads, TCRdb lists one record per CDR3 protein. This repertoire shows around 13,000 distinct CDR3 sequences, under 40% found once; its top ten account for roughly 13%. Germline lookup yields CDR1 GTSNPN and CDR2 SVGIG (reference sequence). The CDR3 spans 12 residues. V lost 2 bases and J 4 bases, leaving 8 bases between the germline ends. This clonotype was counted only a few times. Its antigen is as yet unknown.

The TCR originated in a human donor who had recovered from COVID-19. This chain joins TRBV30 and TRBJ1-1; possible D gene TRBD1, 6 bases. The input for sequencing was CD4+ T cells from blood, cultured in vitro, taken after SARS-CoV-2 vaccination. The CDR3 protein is CAWSWGATEAFF. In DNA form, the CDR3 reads TGTGCCTGGAGTTGGGGGGCCACTGAAGCTTTCTTT.